This entry lists 28 T cell receptor beta chains sequenced from one sample in a study of cytomegalovirus exposure and HLA in healthy donors (dated by TCRdb to about 2017). Library method: the immunoSEQ multiplex PCR assay. A mixture of 60 forward primers for TCR Vbeta segments and 13 reverse primers for TCR Jbeta segments was used in the multiplex PCR. Entries here come from immuneACCESS through TCRdb and include only in-frame sequences with V and J called. Some clones fail to appear in such tables; in the studies checked, an unresolved V gene covers under half of the shortfall, and the cause of the remainder is unknown. This sample comprises 35,000 to 45,000 clones, approximately 80% of them detected only once. Together, the top ten hold about 10% of the sample. Material for sequencing was PBMCs. Every receptor here comes from a woman in her thirties or forties in good health and CMV-seronegative.

The V gene is TRBV25-1, the J gene TRBJ2-7; 9 nucleotides agree with TRBD1. J lost 3 bases, V lost 4 bases, and 7 bases had no gene match. Looked up from germline, CDR1 is MGHDK and CDR2 is SYGVNS. The length of the CDR3 is 15 residues. The CDR3 nucleotides are TGTGCCAGCAGTGCAGAGACAGGGGGTGGCTACGAGCAGTACTTC. It specifies CASSAETGGGYEQYF.

The V and J genes are TRBV5-6 and TRBJ1-1; the D is unclear. Germline CDR1 reads SGHDT; CDR2 reads YYEEEE. The CDR3 has 16 residues. The germline V and J ends were trimmed by 3 bases and 5 bases, with 20 bases remaining between them. The CDR3 reads CASSSTWRTGPTEAFF. The DNA for the CDR3 is TGTGCCAGCAGCTCAACTTGGAGGACCGGCCCGACTGAAGCTTTCTTT.

The V and J genes are TRBV5-4 and TRBJ1-2; D unresolved. Trimming shortened V by 7 bases and J by 4 bases, and 14 bases separated the two germline ends. From germline, CDR1 is SGHNT and CDR2 YYREEE (reference sequence). CDR3 length: 13 residues. The CDR3 DNA reads as TGTGCCAGCTTCCGGGCGGGGAGCTATGGCTACACCTTC. It yields the protein CASFRAGSYGYTF. Full variable domain (rest looked up from reference TRBV5-4 and TRBJ1-2): ETGVTQSPTHLIKTRGQQVTLRCSSQSGHNTVSWYQQALGQGPQFIFQYYREEENGRGNFPPRFSGLQFPNYSSELNVNALELDDSALYLCASFRAGSYGYTFGSGTRLTVV.

This clone appeared a few times. J is TRBJ2-2 and V is TRBV6-1, with D tentatively TRBD2 (6 bases). The CDR3 totals 14 residues. The germline gives CDR1 MNHNS, CDR2 SASEGT. Trimming removed 7 bases at V and 5 bases at J, with 14 bases between. CDR3: CASTLNGGTGELFF. The CDR3 nucleotides are TGTGCCAGCACCCTGAATGGGGGGACCGGGGAGCTGTTTTTT.

V usage is TRBV6-1 and J usage is TRBJ1-2; D may be TRBD1 (6 bases). With 1 base removed from V and 5 bases from J, the gap between germline ends came to 11 bases. The CDR3 consists of 14 residues. In germline, CDR1 is MNHNS, CDR2 SASEGT. The CDR3 protein is CASSEGMRGYGYTF. CDR3 sequence (DNA): TGTGCCAGCAGTGAAGGGATGAGGGGGTATGGCTACACCTTC.

The chain uses TRBV7-9 and TRBJ1-1; no reliable D call. CDR3 length: 13 residues. With 6 bases removed from V and 3 bases from J, the gap between germline ends came to 11 bases. CDR1 SEHNR and CDR2 FQNEAQ come from the germline V gene (reference sequence). CDR3: CASSLRTDTEAFF. CDR3 nucleotide sequence: TGTGCCAGCAGTTTGAGAACCGACACTGAAGCTTTCTTT.

The rearrangement uses TRBV7-3 and TRBJ2-5; D gene ambiguous. The CDR3 is made up of 15 amino acids. The germline gives CDR1 SGHTA, CDR2 FQGTGA. The V end lost 0 bases, the J end lost 1 base, and 9 bases lay between the germline ends. The CDR3 spells CASSLTGSSQETQYF. DNA of the CDR3: TGTGCCAGCAGCTTAACGGGCAGCAGCCAAGAGACCCAGTACTTC.

The V gene is TRBV7-9, the J gene TRBJ1-1; 10 bases are a match to TRBD1. CDR3 length equals 13 residues. The germline V gene has CDR1 SEHNR and CDR2 FQNEAQ (reference sequence). Trimming took 6 bases from V and 8 from J; bases not matched to a gene: 6. This CDR3 is CASSQGQGGEAFF. The CDR3 DNA reads as TGTGCCAGCAGTCAAGGACAGGGGGGGGAAGCTTTCTTT.

The rearrangement uses TRBV13 and TRBJ2-5; D is unclear. This CDR3 spans 14 amino acids. From germline, CDR1 is PRHDT and CDR2 FYEKMQ (reference sequence). Deletions cut 2 bases from V and 1 base from J, with 8 bases between. The CDR3 DNA sequence: TGTGCCAGCAGCTTAACTGGGCCCCAAGAGACCCAGTACTTC. It is translated as CASSLTGPQETQYF. The variable domain in full, with the rest retrieved from reference TRBV13 and TRBJ2-5, is AAGVIQSPRHLIKEKRETATLKCYPIPRHDTVYWYQQGPGQDPQFLISFYEKMQSDKGSIPDRFSAQQFSDYHSELNMSSLELGDSALYFCASSLTGPQETQYFGPGTRLLVL.

The V and J genes are TRBV7-6 and TRBJ1-3; TRBD1 aligns across 7 bases. Germline V lookup: CDR1 SGHVS, CDR2 FNYEAQ. The V segment lost 2 bases and the J segment 4 bases; nucleotides outside the gene matches: 5. This CDR3 has 15 residues. CDR3 DNA: TGTGCCAGCAGCTTAAAGGGGGCTGAAGGAAACACCATATATTTT. Protein sequence: CASSLKGAEGNTIYF. The full variable domain, its missing parts supplied by reference TRBV7-6 and TRBJ1-3, is GAGVSQSPRYKVTKRGQDVALRCDPISGHVSLYWYRQALGQGPEFLTYFNYEAQQDKSGLPNDRFSAERPEGSISTLTIQRTEQRDSAMYRCASSLKGAEGNTIYFGEGSWLTVV.

The J gene is TRBJ2-1, the V gene TRBV5-1; TRBD2 matches 15 bases. Germline assignment: CDR1 SGHRS and CDR2 YFSETQ. V shed 4 bases and J 9 bases; nucleotides not matched to a gene: 8. The CDR3 runs to 16 residues. The CDR3 loop reads CASSPRTSGGAFEQFF. The CDR3 nucleotides read TGCGCCAGCAGCCCTCGGACTAGCGGGGGGGCCTTTGAGCAGTTCTTC.

The gene calls are TRBV28 and TRBJ1-2; D perhaps matches TRBD1 (5 bases). Germline V gene data show CDR1 as MDHEN and CDR2 as SYDVKM. The V gene lost 4 bases and the J gene lost 4 bases, with 25 bases spanning the gap. This CDR3 region has 18 residues. The DNA of the CDR3 is TGTGCCAGCAGTTCCGTGGTACCGGGACTTGGAATTTCCTATGGCTACACCTTC. It yields the protein CASSSVVPGLGISYGYTF.

V and J are TRBV2 and TRBJ2-7, with 7 bases lining up with TRBD2. The CDR3 is made up of 13 amino acids. Looked up from germline, CDR1 is SNHLY and CDR2 is FYNNEI. The trim removed 5 bases at V and 3 bases at J, leaving 4 bases unmatched. CDR3 nucleotide sequence: TGTGCCAGCAGTAGGGACTACAACTACGAGCAGTACTTC. Its protein is CASSRDYNYEQYF.

In its sample, this clone was seen a few times. The V call is TRBV20-1, the J call TRBJ2-5, with D possibly being TRBD1 (5 bases). CDR1 is DFQATT, CDR2 SNEGSKA, per germline (reference sequence). Trimming took 0 bases from V and 10 from J, leaving 9 bases between them. The CDR3 has 11 residues. This CDR3 is CSARDGAGQYF. CDR3 nucleotides: TGCAGTGCTAGAGATGGGGCAGGCCAGTACTTC.

The chain is built from TRBV4-2 and TRBJ2-7; D call uncertain. Trimming pared 1 base from V and 3 bases from J, leaving 7 bases between. Germline assignment: CDR1 LGHNA and CDR2 YNFKEQ. The CDR3 loop spans 13 amino acids. DNA for the CDR3: TGTGCCAGCAGCCAAGGAGGAAACTACGAGCAGTACTTC. Translation: CASSQGGNYEQYF.

The CDR3 DNA reads TGTGCCAGTAGTTGGTCGGCTAGCGGGGGGGATGAGCAGTTCTTC. It codes for CASSWSASGGDEQFF. V usage is TRBV19 and J usage is TRBJ2-1, with TRBD2 matching over 12 bases. The germline CDR1 and CDR2 sequences are LNHDA and SQIVND (reference sequence). With 5 bases clipped from V and 8 bases from J, the junction kept 7 bases outside the gene matches. The CDR3 length is 15 residues.

This rearrangement joins TRBV7-2 to TRBJ2-3; the match to TRBD1 covers 8 bases. Trimming at V came to 0 bases and at J to 1 base, leaving 0 bases not matched to a gene. Germline V gene data show CDR1 as SGHTA and CDR2 as FQGNSA. The CDR3 extends over 15 amino acids. This chain's CDR3 is CASSLATGGTDTQYF. As DNA, the CDR3 is TGTGCCAGCAGCTTAGCGACAGGGGGCACAGATACGCAGTATTTT.

The V call is TRBV6-1, the J call TRBJ1-4, with TRBD1 matching 7 bases. Germline V gene lookup returns CDR1 MNHNS and CDR2 SASEGT. This CDR3 comprises 17 residues. With V trimmed by 4 bases and J by 0 bases, 8 bases remained unmatched. CDR3 protein: CASSARLTGATNEKLFF. The DNA for the CDR3 is TGTGCCAGCAGTGCCCGTTTAACAGGGGCAACTAATGAAAAACTGTTTTTT.

The chain links TRBV19 to TRBJ1-6; 7 bases line up with TRBD1. The junction had 5 bases not matched to a gene; V was cut back by 6 bases and J by 9 bases. Per germline, CDR1 LNHDA and CDR2 SQIVND (reference sequence). CDR3 length: 13 residues. CDR3 coding DNA: TGTGCCAGTAGAGTCCAGGGGGGTTCACCCCTCCACTTT. Translation: CASRVQGGSPLHF.

The chain is built from TRBV29-1 and TRBJ1-2, with 8 bases that match TRBD1. This CDR3 is built from 12 residues. With 5 bases clipped from V and 7 bases from J, the junction kept 6 bases outside the gene matches. Looked up from germline, CDR1 is SQVTM and CDR2 is ANQGSEA. The CDR3 DNA follows: TGCAGCGTTAGCGACAGGGGAGGTGGCTACACCTTC. Translation gives CSVSDRGGGYTF.

V is TRBV4-1 and J is TRBJ2-1; TRBD1 is a possible D gene (5 bases). The CDR3 is 16 amino acids. Germline CDR1 MGHRA, CDR2 YSYEKL. Trimming cost V 4 bases and J 0 bases, with 13 bases left between them. The CDR3 sequence is CASSPPGLSSYNEQFF. The CDR3 nucleotides read TGCGCCAGCAGCCCACCAGGGCTGAGCTCCTACAATGAGCAGTTCTTC.

The sample holds one count of this clone. V is TRBV6-4 and J is TRBJ2-1; 9 positions match TRBD2. Germline loops: CDR1 MRHNA, CDR2 SNTAGT. This CDR3 region has 16 residues. V shed 2 bases and J 7 bases; nucleotides not matched to a gene: 9. The CDR3 reads CASSDGWTSEYNEQFF. The DNA for the CDR3 is TGTGCCAGCAGTGACGGCTGGACTAGCGAGTATAATGAGCAGTTCTTC.

J is TRBJ2-5 and V is TRBV9, with D possibly being TRBD1 (5 bases). Germline V gives CDR1 SGDLS, CDR2 YYNGEE. Trimming pared 3 bases from V and 2 bases from J, leaving 8 bases between. The CDR3 extends over 13 amino acids. The CDR3, as DNA: TGTGCCAGCAGCGAGACAGTACAAGAGACCCAGTACTTC. Translating gives CASSETVQETQYF.

This clone was observed a handful of times. V is TRBV18 and J is TRBJ1-5; 11 nucleotides align to TRBD1. Unmatched junction bases numbered 3, after V lost 2 bases and J lost 6 bases. CDR1 KGHSH and CDR2 LQKENI come from the germline V gene. The CDR3 has 15 residues. The CDR3 here is CASSPGTGGIQPQHF. The CDR3 DNA follows: TGTGCCAGCTCACCAGGGACAGGGGGTATTCAGCCCCAGCATTTT.

The V and J genes are TRBV4-3 and TRBJ1-1, with a possible D match to TRBD1 (5 bases). The CDR3 contains 14 residues. Trimming left V 4 bases short and J 4 bases short, with 13 bases between. Germline-derived CDR1 and CDR2 are LGHNA and YSLEER. The CDR3 protein is CASSRALGGTEAFF. The DNA of the CDR3 is TGCGCCAGCAGCCGGGCCCTGGGGGGCACTGAAGCTTTCTTT.

This rearrangement joins TRBV5-8 to TRBJ1-4, with 9 bases matching TRBD1. This CDR3 is built from 17 residues. Germline CDR1 is SGHTS and CDR2 is YDEGEE. Trimming cost V 5 bases and J 4 bases; bases outside gene matches: 12. The CDR3 nucleotides are TGTGCCAGCAGGTTATCCCACCGGGACAGGGTTAATGAAAAACTGTTTTTT. The encoded protein is CASRLSHRDRVNEKLFF. Full variable domain (rest looked up from reference TRBV5-8 and TRBJ1-4): EAGVTQSPTHLIKTRGQQATLRCSPISGHTSVYWYQQALGLGLQFLLWYDEGEERNRGNFPPRFSGRQFPNYSSELNVNALELEDSALYLCASRLSHRDRVNEKLFFGSGTQLSVL.

V gene TRBV6-5 combines with J gene TRBJ1-1; TRBD1 matches 7 bases. V gave up 2 bases and J gave up 6 bases; unmatched junction bases: 6. The CDR3 length is 14 residues. Germline V CDR1 and CDR2: MNHEY, SVGAGI. In nucleotides, the CDR3 is TGTGCCAGCAGTTACGGAAGGGGGCTCGCTGAAGCTTTCTTT. It translates to CASSYGRGLAEAFF.

The rearrangement links TRBV5-1 to TRBJ2-3, with a possible D match to TRBD2 (5 bases). Germline loops: CDR1 SGHRS, CDR2 YFSETQ. The V end was cut by 1 base, the J end by 0 bases, with 9 bases between. The CDR3 length is 15 residues. The CDR3 protein is CASSLRGLSTDTQYF. Written as DNA, the CDR3 is TGCGCCAGCAGCTTGCGGGGATTGAGCACAGATACGCAGTATTTT.